The next 26 T cell receptor beta chains were all read from a single sample in a study of radiotherapy plus CTLA-4 blockade in lung cancer (dated by TCRdb to the late 2010s). The protocol used for the library was the immunoSEQ multiplex PCR assay. TCRdb's version of the immuneACCESS table is confined to in-frame rearrangements and falls short of the full clone set. An unresolved V gene accounts for under half of the shortfall where checked; the remainder is of unknown origin. The sample contains 81,000 or so clones, about four fifths of them found a single time. Approximately 15% of the sample lies in the top ten. Material: peripheral blood, obtained from a patient treated with radiotherapy plus ipilimumab. These receptors were taken from a human donor with non-small cell lung cancer that progressed on radiotherapy plus ipilimumab.

The genes are TRBV19 and TRBJ1-1; D is possibly TRBD1 (5 bases). V was cut by 1 base and J by 2 bases, with 11 bases left in between. This CDR3 has 15 amino acids. CDR1 and CDR2 (germline): LNHDA, SQIVND (reference sequence). CDR3 bases: TGTGCCAGTAGTATAGTCGGACACTTAAACACTGAAGCTTTCTTT. This translates into CASSIVGHLNTEAFF.

The gene calls are TRBV30 and TRBJ2-7; 9 bases line up with TRBD2. Trimming at V came to 0 bases and at J to 6 bases, leaving 3 bases not matched to a gene. The CDR3 covers 13 residues. CDR1 is GTSNPN, CDR2 SVGIG, per germline (reference sequence). The CDR3 DNA reads as TGTGCCTGGAGTGTACAAGCGGGAGGCGAGCAGTACTTC. Translation gives CAWSVQAGGEQYF. The complete variable domain, with remaining parts taken from reference TRBV30 and TRBJ2-7, reads SQTIHQWPATLVQPVGSPLSLECTVEGTSNPNLYWYRQAAGRGLQLLFYSVGIGQISSEVPQNLSASRPQDRQFILSSKKLLLSDSGFYLCAWSVQAGGEQYFGPGTRLTVT.

The rearrangement links TRBV11-3 to TRBJ2-1; possible D gene TRBD2, 5 bases. Trimming shortened V by 0 bases and J by 3 bases, and 6 bases separated the two germline ends. The germline V gene has CDR1 SGHNT and CDR2 YENEEA. This CDR3 is built from 14 residues. The CDR3 loop reads CASSLDGGYNEQFF. CDR3 sequence (DNA): TGTGCCAGCAGCTTAGACGGAGGCTACAATGAGCAGTTCTTC.

Points on this clone: This is likely a read error, given that the CDR3 carries no conserved phenylalanine or tryptophan at its end. J is TRBJ2-3 and V is TRBV5-4; perhaps TRBD2 as D (6 bases). This CDR3 spans 15 amino acids. The V end lost 7 bases, the J end lost 6 bases, and 21 bases lay between the germline ends. Looked up from germline, CDR1 is SGHNT and CDR2 is YYREEE (reference sequence). Written as DNA, the CDR3 is TGTGCCAGCTCGGGAGTGGGTCCCGGTTTGGATACGCAGTATTCT. Translated, it gives CASSGVGPGLDTQYS.

The genes are TRBV7-2 and TRBJ2-1, with a weak D call TRBD2 (7 bases). Trimming shortened V by 2 bases and J by 3 bases, and 11 bases separated the two germline ends. The CDR3 totals 15 residues. Per germline, CDR1 SGHTA and CDR2 FQGNSA. CDR3 loop: CASSLMGGGYNEQFF. The DNA of the CDR3 is TGTGCCAGCAGCTTAATGGGAGGGGGCTACAATGAGCAGTTCTTC.

The chain recombines TRBV11-3 with TRBJ1-2; the D is unclear. CDR1 is SGHNT and CDR2 is YENEEA in the germline V gene. Trimming removed 5 bases at V and 8 bases at J, with 15 bases between. This CDR3 is built from 13 residues. The CDR3 coding sequence is TGTGCCAGCAGCGTACCGGGCGTCTCGGGCTACACCTTC. Translating it yields CASSVPGVSGYTF.

The chain carries TRBV11-3 and TRBJ1-4; D may be TRBD1 (6 bases). V lost 1 base to trimming and J lost 8 bases, with 14 bases between them. Germline V gene sequence: CDR1 SGHNT, CDR2 YENEEA. CDR3 length: 15 amino acids. The CDR3 reads CASSLGRGREEKLFF. DNA of the CDR3: TGTGCCAGCAGCTTAGGTCGGGGGCGTGAGGAAAAACTGTTTTTT.

This sequence joins TRBV7-8 and TRBJ2-3; 10 nucleotides line up with TRBD2. This CDR3 has 16 amino acids. Germline V CDR1 and CDR2: SGHVS, FQNEAQ. With V trimmed by 4 bases and J by 5 bases, 9 bases remained unmatched. CDR3: CASSSRRLAGEDTQYF. CDR3 bases: TGTGCCAGCAGCTCCCGCCGGCTAGCGGGAGAAGATACGCAGTATTTT.

The chain uses TRBV7-6 and TRBJ2-7; the match to TRBD2 covers 10 bases. Germline CDR1 reads SGHVS; CDR2 reads FNYEAQ. Trimming took 4 bases from V and 3 from J; bases not matched to a gene: 9. The CDR3 totals 16 residues. This CDR3 reads CASSSGLAARDYEQYF. The CDR3 DNA is TGTGCCAGCAGCTCCGGACTAGCGGCCAGGGACTACGAGCAGTACTTC.

The chain carries TRBV27 and TRBJ2-7; D might be TRBD1 or TRBD2, each matching 5 bases. V lost 8 bases and J 6 bases, leaving 17 bases between the germline ends. CDR1 and CDR2 from the germline V gene are MNHEY and SMNVEV (reference sequence). The CDR3 extends over 13 amino acids. CDR3 coding DNA: TGTGCCAGCGGTCTCGGCGGTGGGGGCGAGCAGTACTTC. Amino acids: CASGLGGGGEQYF.

The CDR3 is CASSVGLAGGSSYEQYF. CDR3 bases: TGCGCCAGCAGCGTGGGACTAGCGGGGGGATCCTCCTACGAGCAGTACTTC. The chain couples TRBV5-1 to TRBJ2-7; TRBD2 matches at 15 bases. Germline CDR1 and CDR2: SGHRS and YFSETQ. V shed 4 bases and J 0 bases; nucleotides not matched to a gene: 5. The CDR3 contains 17 residues. Drawing the rest from reference TRBV5-1 and TRBJ2-7, the complete variable domain is KAGVTQTPRYLIKTRGQQVTLSCSPISGHRSVSWYQQTPGQGLQFLFEYFSETQRNKGNFPGRFSGRQFSNSRSEMNVSTLELGDSALYLCASSVGLAGGSSYEQYFGPGTRLTVT.

The chain joins TRBV11-3 to TRBJ2-7; either TRBD1 or TRBD2 may supply D (5 bases each). The length of the CDR3 is 15 residues. Germline CDR1 SGHNT, CDR2 YENEEA. Trimming removed 5 bases from V and 5 bases from J, with 19 bases in between. The CDR3 here is CASSAGTPRFDEQYF. In nucleotides, the CDR3 is TGTGCCAGCAGCGCCGGGACCCCGCGCTTCGACGAGCAGTACTTC. The whole variable domain, filled in from reference TRBV11-3 and TRBJ2-7, reads EAGVVQSPRYKIIEKKQPVAFWCNPISGHNTLYWYLQNLGQGPELLIRYENEEAVDDSQLPKDRFSAERLKGVDSTLKIQPAELGDSAVYLCASSAGTPRFDEQYFGPGTRLTVT.

This chain links TRBV4-1 with TRBJ2-7; TRBD2 agrees at 8 bases. This CDR3 region has 14 residues. From germline, CDR1 is MGHRA and CDR2 YSYEKL. The V gene end was trimmed by 3 bases and the J gene end by 2 bases; junction bases not matched to a gene: 3. CDR3 coding DNA: TGCGCCAGCAGCCAGGGGACTAGTCCCTACGAGCAGTACTTC. It translates to CASSQGTSPYEQYF.

V gene TRBV19 combines with J gene TRBJ1-2; D is undetermined. The germline V gene encodes CDR1 LNHDA and CDR2 SQIVND (reference sequence). V was clipped by 3 bases and J by 5 bases, with 16 bases between them. The CDR3 extends over 15 amino acids. CDR3 sequence (DNA): TGTGCCAGTAGTATTGTGACGGGGTCCGATTATGGCTACACCTTC. Translation: CASSIVTGSDYGYTF.

The rearrangement links TRBV7-2 to TRBJ2-7; no clear D gene. CDR1 is SGHTA, CDR2 FQGNSA, per germline. Trimming stripped 4 bases from V and 1 base from J, with 11 bases between. This CDR3 spans 14 amino acids. CDR3 nucleotide sequence: TGTGCCAGCAGCTCGAAGGCGCGGTCCTACGAGCAGTACTTC. It is translated as CASSSKARSYEQYF.

This clone was detected only once. The chain joins TRBV4-3 to TRBJ1-3; possibly TRBD1 for D (5 bases). Trimming took 4 bases from V and 0 from J, leaving 10 bases between them. Germline V lookup: CDR1 LGHNA, CDR2 YSLEER. This CDR3 is built from 15 residues. The CDR3 DNA reads TGCGCCAGCAGCCGAGACAGCTACTCTGGAAACACCATATATTTT. Protein product: CASSRDSYSGNTIYF.

The rearrangement joins TRBV19 to TRBJ2-1; D is uncertain. From germline, CDR1 is LNHDA and CDR2 SQIVND (reference sequence). CDR3 size: 13 residues. V was cut by 5 bases and J by 9 bases, with 14 bases left in between. The CDR3, as DNA: TGTGCCAGTAGTTCAAACCCTCTAGGTGAGCAGTTCTTC. As protein: CASSSNPLGEQFF.

The gene calls are TRBV7-2 and TRBJ1-1; D might be TRBD1 (6 bases). The length of the CDR3 is 14 residues. Per germline, CDR1 SGHTA and CDR2 FQGNSA. Trimming shortened V by 3 bases and J by 1 base, and 9 bases separated the two germline ends. Here the CDR3 DNA reads TGTGCCAGCAGCTTGGGGACATCGAACACTGAAGCTTTCTTT. Amino acid sequence: CASSLGTSNTEAFF.

The chain is built from TRBV27 and TRBJ1-5; D not certain. The CDR3 covers 16 residues. V lost 0 bases, J lost 6 bases, and 15 bases lay in between. Germline values: CDR1 MNHEY, CDR2 SMNVEV (reference sequence). CDR3 DNA sequence: TGTGCCAGCAGTTTATCGGCCGTCCCCTGGAGTCAGCCCCAGCATTTT. The encoded protein is CASSLSAVPWSQPQHF.

This clone was seen a few times. The rearrangement joins TRBV19 to TRBJ1-6; a weak D match, TRBD1 (6 bases). The CDR3 contains 14 residues. CDR1 and CDR2 from the germline V gene are LNHDA and SQIVND (reference sequence). Trimming took 4 bases from V and 6 from J, leaving 10 bases between them. The CDR3 loop reads CASSKGQLNSPLHF. DNA of the CDR3: TGTGCCAGTAGTAAAGGACAGCTTAATTCACCCCTCCACTTT.

The chain employs TRBV29-1 and TRBJ2-1; D not certain. The CDR3 sequence is 13 residues long. V shed 4 bases and J shed 4 bases, with 11 bases lying between them. CDR1 is SQVTM, CDR2 ANQGSEA, per germline. CDR3 sequence: CSVVQPSYNEQFF. CDR3 DNA: TGCAGCGTTGTTCAGCCCTCTTACAATGAGCAGTTCTTC.

CDR3 sequence reads: CASSLNRGYSNQPQHF. In DNA form, the CDR3 reads TGTGCCAGCAGTTTAAACAGGGGATATAGCAATCAGCCCCAGCATTTT. V usage is TRBV27 and J usage is TRBJ1-5; the match to TRBD1 covers 7 bases. This CDR3 is 16 amino acids long. Trimming cost V 2 bases and J 0 bases; bases outside gene matches: 4. Germline CDR1 and CDR2: MNHEY and SMNVEV (reference sequence).

The J gene is TRBJ1-2, the V gene TRBV7-9, with D possibly matching TRBD1 (5 bases). This CDR3 spans 14 amino acids. V was shortened by 0 bases and J by 7 bases, with 12 bases between the two germline ends. CDR1 SEHNR and CDR2 FQNEAQ come from the germline V gene (reference sequence). CDR3 in amino acids: CASSLANQGVGYTF. The CDR3 DNA reads as TGTGCCAGCAGCTTAGCGAATCAGGGTGTTGGCTACACCTTC.

The chain carries TRBV7-9 and TRBJ2-2; D is unclear. Germline CDR1 reads SEHNR; CDR2 reads FQNEAQ (reference sequence). The V gene lost 0 bases and the J gene lost 4 bases, with 12 bases spanning the gap. The CDR3 totals 16 residues. The CDR3 reads CASSLAPRTVTGELFF. DNA for the CDR3: TGTGCCAGCAGCTTAGCCCCAAGAACGGTCACCGGGGAGCTGTTTTTT.

This clone was detected only once. The V and J genes are TRBV23-1 and TRBJ2-7; 13 nucleotides match TRBD2. TRBV23-1 is labeled an ORF, and its function is uncertain. The CDR3 totals 18 residues. Trimming cost V 2 bases and J 3 bases; bases outside gene matches: 10. CDR3: CASSQGTSGIPRLYEQYF. The CDR3 nucleotides read TGCGCCAGCAGTCAAGGGACTAGCGGGATCCCGCGGCTCTACGAGCAGTACTTC.

This clone was detected a few times. The rearrangement uses TRBV19 and TRBJ1-2; TRBD1 matches at 7 bases. Germline V gives CDR1 LNHDA, CDR2 SQIVND (reference sequence). This CDR3 is 17 amino acids long. With V trimmed by 4 bases and J by 2 bases, 13 bases remained unmatched. For the CDR3, the DNA is TGTGCCAGTAGTACGATAATACCGGGACAGATCAACTATGGCTACACCTTC. It encodes CASSTIIPGQINYGYTF. The whole variable domain, filled in from reference TRBV19 and TRBJ1-2, reads DGGITQSPKYLFRKEGQNVTLSCEQNLNHDAMYWYRQDPGQGLRLIYYSQIVNDFQKGDIAEGYSVSREKKESFPLTVTSAQKNPTAFYLCASSTIIPGQINYGYTFGSGTRLTVV.